The rows below give T cell receptor beta chains drawn from one sample of a study of metastatic and nonmetastatic thyroid tumors. TCRdb re-analyzed the PCR reads through MiXCR. The table shows about 7,800 clones, with approximately 30% occurring only once. The material sequenced was adjacent normal tissue. These receptor sequences come from a female donor with papillary thyroid cancer or a benign thyroid nodule (not recorded which). Some clones in this sample may be carry-over from other donors' samples. CDR3s include the opening cysteine and the closing phenylalanine or tryptophan.

v_gene	j_gene	CDR3aa
TRBV15	TRBJ1-1	CATSRGDGLLTEAFF
TRBV6-5	TRBJ1-3	CASSYSPGNTIYF
TRBV20-1	TRBJ2-5	CSASSVQGVFETQYF
TRBV6-1	TRBJ2-4	CASSLAGGRVNIQYF
TRBV6-1	TRBJ1-1	CASSNYRNTEAFF
TRBV28	TRBJ1-2	CASRVGGLDYGYTF
TRBV6-2/TRBV6-3	TRBJ2-7	CASSSRTGGVIYEQYF
TRBV11-3	TRBJ2-5	CASSLTKGETQYF
TRBV4-2	TRBJ2-2	CASSQDGGPGELFF
TRBV20-1	TRBJ1-5	CSATTGNQPQHF
TRBV20-1	TRBJ2-7	CSAAGTSGRNEQYF
TRBV11-2	TRBJ1-3	CASSHNRGNTIYF
TRBV20-1	TRBJ2-6	CSAGGRAGANVLTF
TRBV28	TRBJ2-3	CASSQGASRNTDTQYF
TRBV2	TRBJ2-7	CASSVNLHRGGDYEQYF
TRBV9	TRBJ2-3	CASSLGGQGSDTQYF
TRBV7-9	TRBJ1-5	CSSSLVGQGQPQHF
TRBV20-1	TRBJ2-6	CSADLGDSGANVLTF
TRBV15	TRBJ2-4	CATSRDKGAINIQYF
TRBV11-1	TRBJ2-5	CASSLRGGTTGLAGGQTQYF
TRBV11-1	TRBJ1-1	CASSLYPGGTEASF
TRBV5-1	TRBJ2-2	CASRRMGQGDTGELFF
TRBV27	TRBJ1-5	CASSPLDQNQPQHF
TRBV30	TRBJ2-2	CAWSVTSGRAGELFF
TRBV5-6	TRBJ1-6	CASSLVRGRNSPLHF
TRBV19	TRBJ1-1	CASSRGRGTEAFF
TRBV5-5	TRBJ1-1	CASSLDRRFNTEAFF
TRBV20-1	TRBJ1-1	CSARGGGSTEAFF
TRBV5-1	TRBJ2-1	CASSLGPGGIYNEQFF
TRBV7-9	TRBJ2-7	CASSQTRFYEQYF
TRBV29-1	TRBJ1-5	CSVQPGGANGNQPQHF
TRBV10-1	TRBJ2-2	CASSRSSGRLHTGELFF
TRBV28	TRBJ2-5	CASSPQGSALQETQYF
TRBV20-1	TRBJ2-5	CSAINQEGRWETQYF
TRBV27	TRBJ2-2	CASSLSVNWVSDTGELFF
TRBV7-6	TRBJ2-3	CASSLFPSATDTQYF
TRBV28	TRBJ2-3	CASTPGTRNRLDTQYF
TRBV2	TRBJ1-3	CASSEQGPSNTIYF
TRBV20-1	TRBJ2-3	CSVWTHKTETQYF
TRBV30	TRBJ2-2	CAWRDLRLGNTGELFF
TRBV6-1	TRBJ1-4	CASSEDRQELEKLFF
TRBV4-1	TRBJ2-1	CASSQVEGGGLEQFF
TRBV12-3/TRBV12-4	TRBJ1-5	CASSFGSSIGNQPQHF
TRBV28	TRBJ2-7	CASSFGRQYF
TRBV4-2	TRBJ2-7	CASSYSGTGESYEQYF
TRBV6-1	TRBJ2-4	CASCPRVGASKNIQYF
TRBV5-1	TRBJ2-7	CASSTSGTEYEQYF
TRBV6-1	TRBJ2-7	CASREWGNVAQYF
TRBV7-2	TRBJ2-7	CASSPGLAGEEQYF
TRBV7-9	TRBJ2-3	CASSGGTTDTQYF
TRBV7-6	TRBJ2-7	CASSARGQGEQYF
TRBV10-3	TRBJ1-2	CATLYGQNYGYTF
TRBV11-2	TRBJ2-1	CASSDTGYNEQFF
TRBV10-2	TRBJ1-5	CASSDDSQTFNQPHYF